This is a list of T cell receptor beta chains from one sample in a study of human versus mouse CDR3 diversity and MHC coevolution. Assay: immunoSEQ multiplex PCR; the TCRdb copy retains only in-frame clones and omits some. The repertoire consists of 60,000 or so clones, with 94% occurring once and the leading ten covering 15% to 20%. The sample taken for sequencing was naive CD4+ T cells from blood. These TCRs come from a person in their sixties or seventies in good health. CDR3s include the opening cysteine and the closing phenylalanine or tryptophan. A D gene is named only where the DNA matches it firmly. Clone size is stated in some rows and not others, as once, few, many or a class when expanded.

DNA: TGTGCCAGCAGCGTAGCGGGGCGGGGAGAGACCCAGTACTTC; CDR3: CASSVAGRGETQYF; V: TRBV7-2; D: TRBD2; J: TRBJ2-5; size: NA
DNA: TGTGCCAGCAGTCGACAGGGAGGAGGCTACACCTTC; CDR3: CASSRQGGGYTF; V: TRBV6-1; D: TRBD1; J: TRBJ1-2; size: NA
DNA: TGTGCCAGCAGCTTAAACAGGGGGAACACTGAAGCTTTCTTT; CDR3: CASSLNRGNTEAFF; V: TRBV7-9; D: TRBD1; J: TRBJ1-1; size: NA
DNA: TGTGCCAGCAATCTAGCGGGAGTTGGTGAGCAGTACTTC; CDR3: CASNLAGVGEQYF; V: TRBV2; D: TRBD2; J: TRBJ2-7; size: NA
DNA: TGCACCAGCAGCCAAGATCAGGGACGGCTGGACAGGGGGTATGGCGGCTACACCTTC; CDR3: CTSSQDQGRLDRGYGGYTF; V: TRBV1; D: NA; J: TRBJ1-2; size: NA
DNA: TGTGCCAGCAGGGGACTAGCGGGAGCGGGGGAGCAGTACTTC; CDR3: CASRGLAGAGEQYF; V: TRBV6-5; D: TRBD2; J: TRBJ2-7; size: NA
DNA: TGTGCCATCAGTGACCCGGGACTAGCGGGAGACACAGATACGCAGTATTTT; CDR3: CAISDPGLAGDTDTQYF; V: TRBV10-3; D: TRBD2; J: TRBJ2-3; size: NA
DNA: TGTGCCAGCAGTGGGGACAACCCCAATCAGCCCCAGCATTTT; CDR3: CASSGDNPNQPQHF; V: TRBV2; D: NA; J: TRBJ1-5; size: NA
DNA: TGTGCCAGCAGGGGACAGAAGAACACTGAAGCTTTCTTT; CDR3: CASRGQKNTEAFF; V: TRBV2; D: TRBD1; J: TRBJ1-1; size: NA
DNA: TGTGCCAGCAGGGGACAGGACAATGAGCAGTTCTTC; CDR3: CASRGQDNEQFF; V: TRBV25-1; D: TRBD1; J: TRBJ2-1; size: NA
DNA: TGTGCCAGCAGCGCCGAGCGGGGGACTGAAGCTTTCTTT; CDR3: CASSAERGTEAFF; V: TRBV9; D: NA; J: TRBJ1-1; size: NA
DNA: TGTGCCAGCACTTCTCTGAGGGTGAACACTGAAGCTTTCTTT; CDR3: CASTSLRVNTEAFF; V: TRBV6-1; D: NA; J: TRBJ1-1; size: NA
DNA: TGTGCCAGCGCCCCGACTAGCGGGAGGTTTGAGACCCAGTACTTC; CDR3: CASAPTSGRFETQYF; V: TRBV9; D: TRBD2; J: TRBJ2-5; size: NA
DNA: TGTGCCAGCAGCCCATCAACAGGGAGTACTGAAGCTTTCTTT; CDR3: CASSPSTGSTEAFF; V: TRBV7-3; D: NA; J: TRBJ1-1; size: once
DNA: TGTGCCAGCAGTGAAGCGCGGGCCTCTGGAAACACCATATATTTT; CDR3: CASSEARASGNTIYF; V: TRBV2; D: NA; J: TRBJ1-3; size: NA
DNA: TGTGCCAGCAGCTTGAGGAGGCTAGAGACCCAGTACTTC; CDR3: CASSLRRLETQYF; V: TRBV11-2; D: NA; J: TRBJ2-5; size: once
DNA: TGCGCCAGCAGTGGACAGGGCCCCTACGAGCAGTACTTC; CDR3: CASSGQGPYEQYF; V: TRBV10-2; D: TRBD1; J: TRBJ2-7; size: NA
DNA: TGTGCCAGCGGGACAGGAGCCACAGATACGCAGTATTTT; CDR3: CASGTGATDTQYF; V: TRBV6-5; D: TRBD1; J: TRBJ2-3; size: once
DNA: TGTGCCAGCAGTGGGGGGGCACTCCTCCGGGAGGAGCAGTACTTC; CDR3: CASSGGALLREEQYF; V: TRBV5-6; D: NA; J: TRBJ2-7; size: once
DNA: TGTGCCTGGAGTGCCGCCAGGGGGGCCCGCACAGATACGCAGTATTTT; CDR3: CAWSAARGARTDTQYF; V: TRBV30; D: NA; J: TRBJ2-3; size: NA
DNA: TGCAGCGGGGCGTCTACGAACACTGAAGCTTTCTTT; CDR3: CSGASTNTEAFF; V: TRBV29-1; D: NA; J: TRBJ1-1; size: NA
DNA: TGTGCCAGCAGCTTGGAGGGAGGGGGAGGCTACGAGCAGTACTTC; CDR3: CASSLEGGGGYEQYF; V: TRBV5-5; D: NA; J: TRBJ2-7; size: NA
DNA: TGTGCCAGCTCACCAAGCAATGCAGGGCGAGGCAATCAGCCCCAGCATTTT; CDR3: CASSPSNAGRGNQPQHF; V: TRBV18; D: NA; J: TRBJ1-5; size: NA
DNA: TGCAGCGTTACCAGACAGGCGAACACTGAAGCTTTCTTT; CDR3: CSVTRQANTEAFF; V: TRBV29-1; D: NA; J: TRBJ1-1; size: NA
DNA: TGTGCCAGTAGTATGGGAGGGAAAGAGACCCAGTACTTC; CDR3: CASSMGGKETQYF; V: TRBV19; D: TRBD2; J: TRBJ2-5; size: NA
DNA: TGCGCCAGCAGCCCGCTTAGAGGGACAGGGTCTGACGAGCAGTACTTC; CDR3: CASSPLRGTGSDEQYF; V: TRBV5-1; D: TRBD1; J: TRBJ2-7; size: once
DNA: TGTGCCAGCAGTGAATGGGGGGGGAGGGCCTTAATCAAGCAGTACTTC; CDR3: CASSEWGGRALIKQYF; V: TRBV6-1; D: TRBD2; J: TRBJ2-5; size: NA
DNA: TGTGCCAGTAGTATAGGGGCTAGCGGGAACTACGAGCAGTACTTC; CDR3: CASSIGASGNYEQYF; V: TRBV19; D: TRBD2; J: TRBJ2-7; size: few
DNA: TGTGCTAGTGGTTTGGTAGGCTTCGGGGAGAGTAATCAGCCCCAGCATTTT; CDR3: CASGLVGFGESNQPQHF; V: TRBV12-5; D: NA; J: TRBJ1-5; size: NA
DNA: TGTGCCAGCAGCCCCCCCGGCAGGGAAGGAACCGGGGAGCTGTTTTTT; CDR3: CASSPPGREGTGELFF; V: TRBV5-4; D: NA; J: TRBJ2-2; size: NA
DNA: TGTGCCAGCTCAACTCTAGCGGGAGACCGGTACGAGCAGTACTTC; CDR3: CASSTLAGDRYEQYF; V: TRBV18; D: TRBD2; J: TRBJ2-7; size: NA
DNA: TGTGCCAGCAGTTTAGCAGGGGTTAAAAACATTCAGTACTTC; CDR3: CASSLAGVKNIQYF; V: TRBV28; D: NA; J: TRBJ2-4; size: NA
DNA: TGTGCCAGCAAATGGGAGGGGAACACTGAAGCTTTCTTT; CDR3: CASKWEGNTEAFF; V: TRBV6-1; D: NA; J: TRBJ1-1; size: NA
DNA: TGTGCCAGCTCACCCCGGACAGTCGCGAACACCGGGGAGCTGTTTTTT; CDR3: CASSPRTVANTGELFF; V: TRBV18; D: NA; J: TRBJ2-2; size: NA
DNA: TGTGCCAGCAGCTTAAGAGGTCGCGGCGGGAGCGAAGAGACCCAGTACTTC; CDR3: CASSLRGRGGSEETQYF; V: TRBV13; D: TRBD2; J: TRBJ2-5; size: NA
DNA: TGTGCCAGCTCACGGGATGAGCCGGGACTAGCGGGAGAAGAGCAGTACTTC; CDR3: CASSRDEPGLAGEEQYF; V: TRBV18; D: TRBD2; J: TRBJ2-7; size: NA
DNA: TGTGCCAGCTCACGTGGAGGCTCCTACGAGCAGTACTTC; CDR3: CASSRGGSYEQYF; V: TRBV18; D: NA; J: TRBJ2-7; size: NA
DNA: TGTGCCAGCAGTGCGACACGTTATAAAAACGAGCAGTACTTC; CDR3: CASSATRYKNEQYF; V: TRBV7-2; D: NA; J: TRBJ2-7; size: NA
DNA: TGTGCCAGCAGCTGGAGGGGCGGGACTCTGAACACTGAAGCTTTCTTT; CDR3: CASSWRGGTLNTEAFF; V: TRBV5-4; D: NA; J: TRBJ1-1; size: NA
DNA: TGTGCCAGCAGCTGGGGGACAGGGTCCACTGAAGCTTTCTTT; CDR3: CASSWGTGSTEAFF; V: TRBV11-3; D: TRBD1; J: TRBJ1-1; size: NA
DNA: TGTGCCAGTAGTAAGTGGGGCGCCGACACTGAAGCTTTCTTT; CDR3: CASSKWGADTEAFF; V: TRBV19; D: NA; J: TRBJ1-1; size: NA
DNA: TGTGCCAGCAGTAACGGACTAGTCAACGAGCAGTACTTC; CDR3: CASSNGLVNEQYF; V: TRBV6-6; D: TRBD2; J: TRBJ2-7; size: NA
DNA: TGTGCCAGCAGCTTAGAGGGGGCGCGGGGGGCCAACGTCCTGACTTTC; CDR3: CASSLEGARGANVLTF; V: TRBV7-9; D: TRBD1; J: TRBJ2-6; size: once
DNA: TGTGCCAGCAGCCCGGGACTAGGACTTGACGGGGAGCTGTTTTTT; CDR3: CASSPGLGLDGELFF; V: TRBV5-4; D: TRBD2; J: TRBJ2-2; size: NA
DNA: TGTGCCAGCAGTACTAGCGGAAGAGCCTACGAGCAGTACTTC; CDR3: CASSTSGRAYEQYF; V: TRBV2; D: TRBD2; J: TRBJ2-7; size: NA
DNA: TGTGCCAGCAGCCCCCGGACAGCGAACACCGGGGAGCTGTTTTTT; CDR3: CASSPRTANTGELFF; V: TRBV5-4; D: NA; J: TRBJ2-2; size: once
DNA: TGTGCCAGTGGACAGGGGGCTGGCAATCAGCCCCAGCATTTT; CDR3: CASGQGAGNQPQHF; V: TRBV19; D: TRBD1; J: TRBJ1-5; size: NA
DNA: TGTGCCAGCAGTTTATACCGGGTTGAGGACACTGAAGCTTTCTTT; CDR3: CASSLYRVEDTEAFF; V: TRBV27; D: NA; J: TRBJ1-1; size: NA
DNA: TGTGCCAGTGGAGCGGGAGGGGACATTGAGCAGTTCTTC; CDR3: CASGAGGDIEQFF; V: TRBV19; D: TRBD2; J: TRBJ2-1; size: NA
DNA: TGTGCCAGCAGTTCCCCCCACAGCGGGAGGGCCTTAGCGCAGTACTTC; CDR3: CASSSPHSGRALAQYF; V: TRBV6-6; D: TRBD2; J: TRBJ2-7; size: NA
DNA: TGTGCCAGTAGTTCCTCCCCGGGAGGCACCGGGGAGCTGTTTTTT; CDR3: CASSSSPGGTGELFF; V: TRBV19; D: TRBD2; J: TRBJ2-2; size: NA
DNA: TGTGCCAGCAGTGATGCCCCTAGCGGGAGACTGGGCAATGAGCAGTTCTTC; CDR3: CASSDAPSGRLGNEQFF; V: TRBV6-1; D: TRBD2; J: TRBJ2-1; size: NA
DNA: TGTGCCAGCAGGCCCGCGGGTCCCGGGGCCAACGTCCTGACTTTC; CDR3: CASRPAGPGANVLTF; V: TRBV11-2; D: NA; J: TRBJ2-6; size: NA
DNA: TGTGCCAGCAGCACCCACACGACTCCCTCCTACGAGCAGTACTTC; CDR3: CASSTHTTPSYEQYF; V: TRBV14; D: NA; J: TRBJ2-7; size: NA
DNA: TGTGCCAGCAGCCCCTCGAGTGTCCACGAGCAGTACTTC; CDR3: CASSPSSVHEQYF; V: TRBV5-4; D: NA; J: TRBJ2-7; size: NA